Listed here are 10 T cell receptor beta chains from one sample, sequenced in a study of T-cell memory formation after mild COVID-19. One entry per CDR3 protein results from TCRdb running MiXCR on the 5' RACE reads. The sample shows 350,000 to 550,000 distinct CDR3 sequences, roughly 18% of them seen only once. Input material: PBMCs or a T cell subset sorted from them (not recorded which). The receptors originated from a man between 18 and 35 years old who had mild COVID-19 (a few samples of this study predate the infection). Cell type and time point are not known.

This rearrangement joins TRBV9 to TRBJ2-2, with D unresolved. This CDR3 has 15 residues. Germline V lookup: CDR1 SGDLS, CDR2 YYNGEE. V was cut by 4 bases and J by 11 bases, with 21 bases left in between. For the CDR3, the DNA is TGTGCCAGCAGCCCGACTCCGGACGGTTTCCCCGAGCTGTTTTTT. Encoded protein: CASSPTPDGFPELFF. The full variable domain, in which reference TRBV9 and TRBJ2-2 provide the parts outside the CDR3, is DSGVTQTPKHLITATGQRVTLRCSPRSGDLSVYWYQQSLDQGLQFLIQYYNGEERAKGNILERFSAQQFPDLHSELNLSSLELGDSALYFCASSPTPDGFPELFFGEGSRLTVL.

The table lists this clonotype with a few counts. The rearrangement joins TRBV12-3 or TRBV12-4 to TRBJ2-1; D gene unclear. The CDR3 is 14 residues long. Trimming cost V 5 bases and J 6 bases, with 14 bases left between them. The CDR3 region is CASSPHPVPNEQFF. The DNA for the CDR3 is TGTGCCAGCAGTCCCCATCCCGTCCCCAATGAGCAGTTCTTC.

This clonotype appeared a few times. The rearrangement links TRBV20-1 to TRBJ1-1; 7 nucleotides line up with TRBD1. The CDR3 contains 11 residues. CDR1 is DFQATT and CDR2 is SNEGSKA in the germline V gene (reference sequence). Here the CDR3 reads CRGTESDEAFF. DNA of the CDR3: TGCAGGGGGACAGAGTCGGATGAAGCTTTCTTT.

This rearrangement joins TRBV4-3 to TRBJ2-3, with D possibly called TRBD1 or TRBD2 (6 bases each). The germline V and J ends were trimmed by 8 bases and 2 bases, with 14 bases remaining between them. This CDR3 is 14 amino acids long. Germline loops: CDR1 LGHNA, CDR2 YSLEER. The DNA of the CDR3 is TGCGCCAGCGGGGTGGGGGGCCTCACAGATACGCAGTATTTT. Protein sequence: CASGVGGLTDTQYF.

This clonotype was detected only a few times. V and J are TRBV9 and TRBJ2-2, with D possibly matching TRBD1 (5 bases). This CDR3 is 15 amino acids long. Trimming pared 4 bases from V and 4 bases from J, leaving 14 bases between. Germline V gives CDR1 SGDLS, CDR2 YYNGEE. CDR3 loop: CASSPDSSRTGELFF. For the CDR3, the DNA is TGTGCCAGCAGCCCTGACAGTTCACGCACCGGGGAGCTGTTTTTT.

This clonotype showed up just a few times. V is TRBV2 and J is TRBJ1-1, with D possibly TRBD1 on 6 matching bases. The CDR3 runs 16 residues. Between the trimmed V and J ends, which lost 5 bases and 0 bases, there was a span of 16 bases. Per the germline V gene, CDR1 is SNHLY and CDR2 is FYNNEI. The CDR3 bases are TGTGCCAGCAGTCTAATAGTGGGGGCGGTGAACACTGAAGCTTTCTTT. Its translation is CASSLIVGAVNTEAFF.

This clonotype was picked up a small number of times. This rearrangement joins TRBV6-1 to TRBJ1-2; 7 positions match TRBD1. Germline V gene sequence: CDR1 MNHNS, CDR2 SASEGT. The CDR3 covers 15 residues. V was clipped by 6 bases and J by 3 bases; unmatched bases: 10. In DNA, the CDR3 is TGTGCCAGCAGGGTAGACAGGGCACTTGACTATGGCTACACCTTC. It codes for CASRVDRALDYGYTF.

The table lists this clonotype with a few counts. CDR3 loop: CASSYSPFGDSPLHF. Written as DNA, the CDR3 is TGTGCCAGCAGTTACTCGCCTTTCGGCGATTCACCCCTCCACTTT. This sequence joins TRBV6-5 and TRBJ1-6, with D unresolved. Trimming cost V 0 bases and J 8 bases, with 11 bases left between them. CDR1 is MNHEY and CDR2 is SVGAGI in the germline V gene. The CDR3 is 15 amino acids.

The V gene is TRBV5-1, the J gene TRBJ2-5, with 13 bases fitting TRBD2. The CDR3 totals 15 residues. V lost 4 bases, J lost 5 bases, and 5 bases stayed unmatched. The germline gives CDR1 SGHRS, CDR2 YFSETQ. CDR3 sequence: CASSPGLAGWETQYF. Written as DNA, the CDR3 is TGCGCCAGCAGCCCGGGACTAGCGGGATGGGAGACCCAGTACTTC.

This clonotype was picked up a small number of times. This sequence joins TRBV27 and TRBJ1-2; weak D call: TRBD1 (5 bases). The V gene's germline CDR1 is MNHEY and CDR2 SMNVEV (reference sequence). The V gene lost 0 bases and the J gene lost 7 bases, with 12 bases spanning the gap. The CDR3 totals 14 residues. The CDR3 sequence is CASSLSRDWSGYTF. CDR3 in DNA: TGTGCCAGCAGTTTATCCAGGGACTGGAGTGGCTACACCTTC.